This T cell receptor beta chain was sequenced during a study of OX40 agonist ivuxolimab in advanced cancers. Germline V lookup: CDR1 LGHNA, CDR2 YNFKEQ. The V gene lost 2 bases and the J gene lost 7 bases, with 6 bases spanning the gap. The CDR3 spans 12 residues. The assay was immunoSEQ multiplex PCR, and TCRdb's table has in-frame clones only and misses some. Of roughly 28,000 clones detected, over 75% appear once; the ten largest clones hold 15%. People who had autoimmune disease history or systemic immunosuppression were excluded. Sequencing was performed on CD4+ or CD8+ T cells sorted from blood, taken in a trial of the OX40 agonist ivuxolimab. This TCR came from an adult with an advanced solid tumor such as melanoma, head and neck, liver or kidney cancer. The chain combines TRBV4-2 with TRBJ1-5, with D perhaps matching TRBD1 (5 bases). Here the CDR3 DNA reads TGTGCCAGCAGCCAAAGGGGACAGCCCCAGCATTTT. Translation gives CASSQRGQPQHF.